A single sample is the source of the 15 T cell receptor beta chains below, sequenced in a study of T cells in Graves' hyperthyroidism and ophthalmopathy. RNA transcripts were the template for amplifying TCR beta CDR3 regions. During a first-round RT-PCR of the TCR CDR3, the HTBI primer set was used. MiXCR, applied by TCRdb to the multiplex PCR reads, yields one record per CDR3 protein. Altogether approximately 300,000 distinct CDR3 sequences are present, approximately 19% being singletons, with the ten largest covering less than 40%. Source material: blood. These receptor sequences come from a man aged 45 to 65 with Graves' ophthalmopathy.

This clonotype turned up a few times. This rearrangement joins TRBV4-2 to TRBJ2-3; TRBD2 matches 9 bases. After removal of 0 bases from V and 2 bases from J, the junction contained 9 bases not matched to a gene. The CDR3 is made up of 18 amino acids. Germline V lookup: CDR1 LGHNA, CDR2 YNFKEQ. CDR3 loop: CASSQEIPAGGHTDTQYF. In nucleotides, the CDR3 is TGTGCCAGCAGCCAAGAGATACCAGCGGGAGGACACACAGATACGCAGTATTTT.

CDR3 nucleotide sequence: TGTGCCACCAGCAGAGCGCGGACGGATCACTACGAGCAGTACTTC. Its translation: CATSRARTDHYEQYF. The rearrangement uses TRBV15 and TRBJ2-7; D gene unclear. V lost 1 base to trimming and J lost 3 bases, with 13 bases between them. This CDR3 is built from 15 residues. Germline V gives CDR1 LNHNV, CDR2 YYDKDF (reference sequence).

A few counts support this clonotype. This chain connects TRBV10-2 to TRBJ1-1; D ambiguous. V was trimmed by 7 bases and J by 6 bases, leaving 12 bases between them. Per germline, CDR1 WSHSY and CDR2 SAAADI. CDR3 length: 12 residues. The CDR3 DNA is TGCGCCAGCACCTCAGGTCGGTCTGAAGCTTTCTTT. Encoded protein: CASTSGRSEAFF.

The V and J genes are TRBV6-5 and TRBJ1-2; D may be TRBD1 (6 bases). The ends were cut back, 1 base at V and 3 bases at J, with 12 bases in the middle. Germline V gene sequence: CDR1 MNHEY, CDR2 SVGAGI. The CDR3 runs to 15 residues. This CDR3 reads CASSYLAGGDYGYTF. CDR3 DNA sequence: TGTGCCAGCAGTTACTTGGCTGGGGGCGACTATGGCTACACCTTC.

The sample holds a few counts of this clonotype. The chain has TRBV7-2 and TRBJ2-2, with 7 bases identical to TRBD2. Per the germline V gene, CDR1 is SGHTA and CDR2 is FQGNSA. This CDR3 spans 17 amino acids. The J segment lost 1 base and the V segment lost 3 bases, leaving 8 bases of the junction unmatched. The CDR3 sequence is CASSLWGGPGNTGELFF. CDR3 DNA: TGTGCCAGCAGCTTGTGGGGAGGGCCGGGGAACACCGGGGAGCTGTTTTTT.

The J gene is TRBJ2-1, the V gene TRBV27; perhaps TRBD2 as D (5 bases). Germline-derived CDR1 and CDR2 are MNHEY and SMNVEV (reference sequence). Between the trimmed V and J ends, which lost 8 bases and 4 bases, there was a span of 15 bases. This CDR3 is 14 amino acids long. The CDR3 protein is CASRREGLYNEQFF. Here the CDR3 DNA reads TGTGCCAGCCGTCGAGAGGGATTGTACAATGAGCAGTTCTTC.

This clonotype appeared many times. The chain recombines TRBV2 with TRBJ1-1; D not resolved. The V gene's germline CDR1 is SNHLY and CDR2 FYNNEI. Trimming removed 1 base from V and 1 base from J, with 7 bases in between. The CDR3 consists of 14 residues. The CDR3 region is CASSEGEANTEAFF. The CDR3, as DNA: TGTGCCAGCAGTGAAGGGGAGGCGAACACTGAAGCTTTCTTT.

There are many counts of this clonotype. The V gene is TRBV12-3 or TRBV12-4, the J gene TRBJ2-7; no clear D gene. The V and J ends lost 5 bases and 0 bases respectively, with 5 bases between them. The CDR3 consists of 12 residues. CDR3 in DNA: TGTGCCAGCAGTATGGACTCCTACGAGCAGTACTTC. It specifies CASSMDSYEQYF.

This clonotype occurred once. The rearrangement uses TRBV6-1 and TRBJ2-1; D tentatively reads TRBD1 or TRBD2 (5 bases each). Germline assignment: CDR1 MNHNS and CDR2 SASEGT. This CDR3 contains 19 residues. V lost 2 bases to trimming and J lost 0 bases, with 20 bases between them. As DNA, the CDR3 is TGTGCCAGCAGTGAATTTTTTGTCGAGGGGATAAGCTCCTACAATGAGCAGTTCTTC. Translation: CASSEFFVEGISSYNEQFF.

The genes are TRBV5-1 and TRBJ2-7; D gene unclear. The V gene's germline CDR1 is SGHRS and CDR2 YFSETQ. The CDR3 has 14 amino acids. V was trimmed by 3 bases and J by 7 bases, leaving 17 bases between them. CDR3 region: CASSSVLGNSEQYF. CDR3 coding DNA: TGCGCCAGCAGCTCCGTTTTGGGAAACTCGGAGCAGTACTTC.

Turning to this clonotype: This may come from a read error, since a much larger clone is one base off. V is TRBV2 and J is TRBJ2-1; 10 nucleotides agree with TRBD2. V trimming: 7 bases; J trimming: 6 bases; junction bases outside the gene matches: 6. The CDR3 totals 14 residues. Germline-derived CDR1 and CDR2 are SNHLY and FYNNEI. CDR3 protein: CASTKLAGLNEQFF. In DNA, the CDR3 is TGTGCCAGCACGAAACTAGCGGGACTCAATGAGCAGTTCTTC.

This clonotype was seen only a few times. The rearrangement joins TRBV27 to TRBJ2-5, with TRBD2 as a possible D gene (6 bases). Germline assignment: CDR1 MNHEY and CDR2 SMNVEV (reference sequence). Trimming removed 2 bases at V and 4 bases at J, with 14 bases between. The CDR3 sequence is 15 residues long. The CDR3 loop reads CASSLRSGRGETQYF. CDR3 bases: TGTGCCAGCAGTTTACGGTCAGGGCGGGGAGAGACCCAGTACTTC.

This clonotype was found many times. J is TRBJ2-1 and V is TRBV28; a weak D match, TRBD2 (6 bases). This CDR3 region has 12 residues. Trimming took off 8 bases at V and 7 bases at J, with 12 bases between the two ends. CDR1 MDHEN and CDR2 SYDVKM come from the germline V gene. This CDR3 reads CASGRGGNEQFF. For the CDR3, the DNA is TGTGCCAGCGGCCGCGGAGGGAATGAGCAGTTCTTC.

There are many counts of this clonotype. V and J are TRBV12-3 or TRBV12-4 and TRBJ2-5; D gene uncertain. CDR3 size: 14 residues. V gave up 6 bases and J gave up 4 bases, with 15 bases separating them. DNA of the CDR3: TGTGCCAGCAGCATCGACCCCCCGGGAGAGACCCAGTACTTC. Amino acid sequence: CASSIDPPGETQYF.

This clonotype was picked up many times. The rearrangement links TRBV5-1 to TRBJ2-1; possibly TRBD2 for D (5 bases). The CDR3 runs 16 residues. The germline V gene encodes CDR1 SGHRS and CDR2 YFSETQ. Trimming removed 0 bases from V and 8 bases from J, with 18 bases in between. The DNA for the CDR3 is TGCGCCAGCAGCTTGGCCCTAGCTGGGAGTTTGGATGAGCAGTTCTTC. Its translation: CASSLALAGSLDEQFF. Variable domain in full (rest from reference TRBV5-1 and TRBJ2-1): KAGVTQTPRYLIKTRGQQVTLSCSPISGHRSVSWYQQTPGQGLQFLFEYFSETQRNKGNFPGRFSGRQFSNSRSEMNVSTLELGDSALYLCASSLALAGSLDEQFFGPGTRLTVL.